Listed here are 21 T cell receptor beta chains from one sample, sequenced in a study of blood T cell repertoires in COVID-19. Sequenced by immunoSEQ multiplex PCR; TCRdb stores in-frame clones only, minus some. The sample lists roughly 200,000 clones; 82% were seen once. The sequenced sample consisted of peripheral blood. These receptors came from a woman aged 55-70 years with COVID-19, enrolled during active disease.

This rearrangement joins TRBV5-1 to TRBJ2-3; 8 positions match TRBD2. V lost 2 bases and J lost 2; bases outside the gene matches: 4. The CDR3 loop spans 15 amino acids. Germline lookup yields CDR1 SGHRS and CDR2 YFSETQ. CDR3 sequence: CASSLTSGYTDTQYF. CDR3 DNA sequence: TGCGCCAGCAGCTTAACTAGCGGATACACAGATACGCAGTATTTT.

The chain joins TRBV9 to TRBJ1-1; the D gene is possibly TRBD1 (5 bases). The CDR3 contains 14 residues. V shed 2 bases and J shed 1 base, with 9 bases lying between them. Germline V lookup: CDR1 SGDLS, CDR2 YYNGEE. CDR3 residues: CASSVQTENTEAFF. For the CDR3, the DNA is TGTGCCAGCAGCGTTCAGACAGAGAACACTGAAGCTTTCTTT.

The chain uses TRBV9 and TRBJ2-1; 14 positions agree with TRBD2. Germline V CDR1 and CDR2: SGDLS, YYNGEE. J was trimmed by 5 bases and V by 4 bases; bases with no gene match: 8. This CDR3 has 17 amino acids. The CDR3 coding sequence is TGTGCCAGCAGCAAGACTAGCGGGAGGGCCGGGGACAATGAGCAGTTCTTC. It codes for CASSKTSGRAGDNEQFF.

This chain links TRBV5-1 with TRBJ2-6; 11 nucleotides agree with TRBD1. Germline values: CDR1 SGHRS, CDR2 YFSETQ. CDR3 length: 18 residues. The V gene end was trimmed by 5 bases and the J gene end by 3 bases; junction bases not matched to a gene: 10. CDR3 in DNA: TGCGCCAGCAGTTCCACCGGACAGGGGGCTAATGGGGCCAACGTCCTGACTTTC. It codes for CASSSTGQGANGANVLTF.

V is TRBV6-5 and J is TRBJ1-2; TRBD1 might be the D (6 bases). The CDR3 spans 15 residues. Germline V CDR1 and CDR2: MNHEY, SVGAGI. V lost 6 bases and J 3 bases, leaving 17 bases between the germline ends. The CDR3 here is CASSPARDTHYGYTF. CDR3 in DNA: TGTGCCAGCAGCCCCGCCCGGGACACCCACTATGGCTACACCTTC.

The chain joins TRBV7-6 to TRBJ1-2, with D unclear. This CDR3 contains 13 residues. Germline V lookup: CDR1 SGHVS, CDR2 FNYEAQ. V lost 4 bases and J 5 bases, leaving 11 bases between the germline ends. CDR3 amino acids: CASSSPAEYGYTF. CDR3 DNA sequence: TGTGCCAGCAGCTCCCCTGCGGAGTATGGCTACACCTTC. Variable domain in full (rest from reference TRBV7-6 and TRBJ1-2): GAGVSQSPRYKVTKRGQDVALRCDPISGHVSLYWYRQALGQGPEFLTYFNYEAQQDKSGLPNDRFSAERPEGSISTLTIQRTEQRDSAMYRCASSSPAEYGYTFGSGTRLTVV.

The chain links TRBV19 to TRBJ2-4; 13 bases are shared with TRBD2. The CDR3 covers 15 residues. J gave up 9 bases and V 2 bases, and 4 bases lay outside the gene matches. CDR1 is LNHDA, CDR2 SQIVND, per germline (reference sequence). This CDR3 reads CASSIRTSGSTIQYF. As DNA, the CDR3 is TGTGCCAGTAGTATAAGGACTAGCGGGAGTACCATTCAGTACTTC.

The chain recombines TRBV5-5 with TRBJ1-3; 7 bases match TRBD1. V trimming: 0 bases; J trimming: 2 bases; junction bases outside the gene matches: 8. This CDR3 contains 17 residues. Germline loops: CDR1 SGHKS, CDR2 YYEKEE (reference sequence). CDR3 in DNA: TGTGCCAGCAGCTTGGTAATACAGGGGTTCCCTGGAAACACCATATATTTT. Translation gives CASSLVIQGFPGNTIYF.

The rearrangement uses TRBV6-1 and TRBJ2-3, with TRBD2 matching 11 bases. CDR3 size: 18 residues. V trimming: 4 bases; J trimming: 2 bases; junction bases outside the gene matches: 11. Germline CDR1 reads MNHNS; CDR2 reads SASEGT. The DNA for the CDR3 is TGTGCCAGCAGTGCACTAGCGGGGGTTCTTATTTCCACAGATACGCAGTATTTT. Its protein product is CASSALAGVLISTDTQYF.

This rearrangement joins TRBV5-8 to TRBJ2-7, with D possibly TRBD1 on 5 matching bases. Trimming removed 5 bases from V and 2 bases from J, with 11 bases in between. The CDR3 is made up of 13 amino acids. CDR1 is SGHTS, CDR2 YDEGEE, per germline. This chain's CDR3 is CASRETGTYEQYV. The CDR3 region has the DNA TGTGCCAGCAGGGAAACAGGTACCTACGAGCAGTACGTC.

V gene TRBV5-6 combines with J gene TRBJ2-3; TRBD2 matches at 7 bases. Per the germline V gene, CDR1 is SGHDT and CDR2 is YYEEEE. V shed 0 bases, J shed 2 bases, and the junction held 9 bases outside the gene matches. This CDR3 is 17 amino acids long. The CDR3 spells CASSLGTSRGNTDTQYF. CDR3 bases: TGTGCCAGCAGCTTGGGGACTAGTCGGGGCAACACAGATACGCAGTATTTT.

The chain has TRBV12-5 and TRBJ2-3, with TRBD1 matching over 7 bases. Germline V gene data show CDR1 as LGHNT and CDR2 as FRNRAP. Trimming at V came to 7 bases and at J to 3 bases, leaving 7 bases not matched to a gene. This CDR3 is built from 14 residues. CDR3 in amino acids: CASARDRVTDTQYF. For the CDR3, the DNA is TGTGCTAGTGCTCGAGACAGGGTGACAGATACGCAGTATTTT.

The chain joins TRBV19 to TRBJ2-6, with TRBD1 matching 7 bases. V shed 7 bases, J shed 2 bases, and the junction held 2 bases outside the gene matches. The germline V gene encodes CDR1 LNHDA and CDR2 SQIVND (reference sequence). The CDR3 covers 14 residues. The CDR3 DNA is TGTGCCAGTAATCAGGGGGCTGGGGCCAACGTCCTGACTTTC. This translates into CASNQGAGANVLTF.

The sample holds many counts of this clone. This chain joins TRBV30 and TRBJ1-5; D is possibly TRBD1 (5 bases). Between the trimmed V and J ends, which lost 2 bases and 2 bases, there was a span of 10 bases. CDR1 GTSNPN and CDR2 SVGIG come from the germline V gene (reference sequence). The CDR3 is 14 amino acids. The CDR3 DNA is TGTGCCTGGAGTAGTGCGGGGGGCAATCAGCCCCAGCATTTT. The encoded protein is CAWSSAGGNQPQHF.

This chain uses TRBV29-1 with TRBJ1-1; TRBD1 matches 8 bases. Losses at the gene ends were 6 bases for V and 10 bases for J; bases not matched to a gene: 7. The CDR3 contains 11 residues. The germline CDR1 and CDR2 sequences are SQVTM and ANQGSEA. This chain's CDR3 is CSVADRGTAFF. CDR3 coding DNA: TGCAGCGTCGCTGACAGGGGAACAGCTTTCTTT.

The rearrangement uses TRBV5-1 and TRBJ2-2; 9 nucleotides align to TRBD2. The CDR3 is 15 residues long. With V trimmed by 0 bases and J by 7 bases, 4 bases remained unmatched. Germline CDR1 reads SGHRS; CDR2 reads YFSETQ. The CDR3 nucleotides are TGCGCCAGCAGCTTGGAGGGACTAGCTAGCGGGGAGCTGTTTTTT. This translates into CASSLEGLASGELFF.

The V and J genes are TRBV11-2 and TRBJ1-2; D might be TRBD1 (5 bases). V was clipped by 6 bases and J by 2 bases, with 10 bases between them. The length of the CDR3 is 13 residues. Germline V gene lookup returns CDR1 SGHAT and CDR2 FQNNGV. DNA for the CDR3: TGTGCCAGCAGTGCGACAGCGAACTATGGCTACACCTTC. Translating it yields CASSATANYGYTF.

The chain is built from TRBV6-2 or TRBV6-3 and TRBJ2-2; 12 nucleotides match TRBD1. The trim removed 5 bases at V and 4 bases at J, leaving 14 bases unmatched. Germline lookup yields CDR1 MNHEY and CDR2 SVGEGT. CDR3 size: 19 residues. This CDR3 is CASSNRDRGRSMVTGELFF. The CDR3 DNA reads TGTGCCAGCAGTAACCGGGACAGGGGGCGGTCTATGGTCACCGGGGAGCTGTTTTTT.

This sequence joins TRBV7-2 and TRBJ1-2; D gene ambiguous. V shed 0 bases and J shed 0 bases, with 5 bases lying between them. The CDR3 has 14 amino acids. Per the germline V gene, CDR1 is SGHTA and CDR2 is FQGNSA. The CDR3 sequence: CASSLAAANYGYTF. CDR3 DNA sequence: TGTGCCAGCAGCTTAGCGGCAGCTAACTATGGCTACACCTTC.

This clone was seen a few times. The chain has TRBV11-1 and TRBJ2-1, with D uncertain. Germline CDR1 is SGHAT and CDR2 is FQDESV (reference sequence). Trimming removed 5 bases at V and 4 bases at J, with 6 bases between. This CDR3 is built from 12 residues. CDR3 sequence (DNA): TGTGCCAGCAGCAAATCTTACAATGAGCAGTTCTTC. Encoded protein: CASSKSYNEQFF.

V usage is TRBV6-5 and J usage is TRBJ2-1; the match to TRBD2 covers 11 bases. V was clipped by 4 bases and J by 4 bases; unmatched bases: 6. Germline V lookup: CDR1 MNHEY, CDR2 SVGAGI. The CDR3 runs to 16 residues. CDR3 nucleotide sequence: TGTGCCAGCAGTTCCCCGACTAGCGGGGTTTACAATGAGCAGTTCTTC. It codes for CASSSPTSGVYNEQFF.